These 10 T cell receptor beta chains were all obtained from the same sample, sequenced in a study of tissue T cells after allogeneic stem cell transplantation. TCRdb keeps only in-frame clones here, not all; method: immunoSEQ multiplex PCR. The table shows about 5,200 clones, with about 30% occurring only once. As to time point: mouse harvest day 14 after allogeneic transplant. Each mouse received 10^7 T-cell-depleted marrow cells plus 10^6 splenic CD5+ T cells by tail vein. Sequenced input: skin. The receptors were sampled from a female BALB/c mouse given C57BL/6 T cells with graft-versus-host disease after an allogeneic hematopoietic cell transplant.

As to this clone: Germline and genes here are mouse. The read comes to an end 1 residue before the CDR3 does, leaving the germline J gene to fill in the end. The chain uses TRBV23 and TRBJ1-3. In germline, CDR1 is KGHTA, CDR2 FQNQQP. This CDR3 is 15 amino acids long. The CDR3 reads CSSSQSRDSGNTLYF. The sequenced CDR3 bases are TGCTCCAGCAGTCAATCCCGGGATTCTGGAAATACGCTCTAT.

About this clone itself: Mouse names are used for the genes. Read coverage stops 1 residue before the CDR3 terminus; the germline J gene supplies the remainder. This chain connects TRBV13-3 to TRBJ2-1; 9 positions agree with TRBD2. Per germline, CDR1 NNHDY and CDR2 SYVADS. The CDR3 is made up of 14 amino acids. J gave up 5 bases and V 1 base, and 1 base lay outside the gene matches. Here the CDR3 reads CASSDNWGDAEQFF. The CDR3 bases that were read are TGTGCCAGCAGTGATAACTGGGGGGATGCTGAGCAGTTC.

On this clone itself: Gene and germline names: mouse. The read finishes 1 residue shy of the CDR3 end, and the germline J gene is used to complete it. The V gene is TRBV19, the J gene TRBJ1-5; D gene uncertain. Between the trimmed V and J ends, which lost 1 base and 0 bases, there was a span of 2 bases. CDR3 size: 13 residues. Germline loops: CDR1 FNHDT, CDR2 SITEND (reference sequence). The CDR3 is CASSIRNNQAPLF. The part of the CDR3 DNA that was read is TGTGCCAGCAGTATACGTAACAACCAGGCTCCGCTT.

This clone was detected once. Gene names follow the mouse nomenclature. This CDR3 is CASSLNWGGYEQYF. The sequenced part of the CDR3 DNA is TGTGCCAGCAGCTTAAACTGGGGGGGGTATGAACAGTAC. The chain combines TRBV3 with TRBJ2-7; 10 bases are a match to TRBD2. Read data end 1 residue before the CDR3 end; the end is taken from the germline J gene. Germline CDR1 reads SNHLY; CDR2 reads FYNGKV (reference sequence). The CDR3 loop spans 14 amino acids. The junction had 2 bases not matched to a gene; V was cut back by 2 bases and J by 4 bases.

By proportion, this clone is medium-sized (0.01 to 0.1%). Genes and germline are mouse. Sequencing ends 1 residue short of the CDR3 end; the germline J gene provides the rest. The V gene is TRBV26, the J gene TRBJ1-4; 7 bases align to TRBD1. V trimming: 4 bases; J trimming: 7 bases; junction bases outside the gene matches: 3. CDR3 length: 13 amino acids. Looked up from germline, CDR1 is KGHPV and CDR2 is FQNQEV (reference sequence). CDR3 loop: CASSPHRGERLFF. The part of the CDR3 DNA that was read is TGTGCCAGCAGTCCTCACAGGGGCGAAAGATTATTT. Full variable domain (remainder filled in from reference TRBV26 and TRBJ1-4): NSKVIQTPRYLVKGQGQKAKMRCIPEKGHPVVFWYQQNKNNEFKFLINFQNQEVLQQIDMTEKRFSAECPSNSPCSLEIQSSEAGDSALYLCASSPHRGERLFFGHGTKLSVL.

This clone was counted a few times. Gene names and germline refer to mouse. Read coverage stops 1 residue before the CDR3 terminus; the germline J gene supplies the remainder. The chain has TRBV15 and TRBJ1-3; 8 positions match TRBD1. This CDR3 is 15 amino acids long. J gave up 4 bases and V 4 bases, and 6 bases lay outside the gene matches. Germline CDR1 is SGHND and CDR2 is FRSKSL. CDR3 DNA (partial): TGTGCCAGCAGTTCTCAGGGGGCGCGAGGAAATACGCTCTAT. This gives the protein CASSSQGARGNTLY. Given in full, the CDR3 is CASSSQGARGNTLYF.

As concerns this clone: Germline and genes here are mouse. The missing CDR3 end, 1 residue past where the read stops, is filled in from the germline J gene. The chain links TRBV31 to TRBJ2-1; D not certain. Between the trimmed V and J ends, which lost 1 base and 3 bases, there was a span of 7 bases. Per the germline V gene, CDR1 is GKSSPN and CDR2 is SITVG. This CDR3 is 13 amino acids long. The CDR3 sequence is CAWSRPGYAEQFF. The sequenced part of the CDR3 DNA is TGTGCCTGGAGTCGGCCAGGCTATGCTGAGCAGTTC.

This clone is medium-sized in the sample. These gene names are mouse names. The read halts 1 residue ahead of the CDR3 end, with the missing end drawn from the germline J gene. The V and J genes are TRBV4 and TRBJ2-4; D is possibly TRBD1 or TRBD2 (5 bases each). Trimming shortened V by 4 bases and J by 0 bases, and 5 bases separated the two germline ends. Germline V gene lookup returns CDR1 LGHDT and CDR2 YNNKQL (reference sequence). This CDR3 contains 13 residues. The CDR3 DNA, read in part, is TGTGCCAGCAGCTGGGACAGTCAAAACACCTTGTAC. As protein: CASSWDSQNTLY. The full CDR3 sequence reads CASSWDSQNTLYF.

There are a few counts of this clone. The genes are named according to mouse. The CDR3 is cut off 1 residue early in the read; its end comes from the germline J gene. This chain connects TRBV26 to TRBJ1-4; D uncertain. Germline V lookup: CDR1 KGHPV, CDR2 FQNQEV (reference sequence). The germline V and J ends were trimmed by 2 bases and 3 bases, with 4 bases remaining between them. The CDR3 covers 13 residues. The sequenced CDR3 bases are TGTGCCAGCAGTCTGGGCGCCAACGAAAGATTATTT. Translation gives CASSLGANERLF. The whole CDR3 is CASSLGANERLFF.

Details on this clone: The genes are named according to mouse. The read ends 1 residue before the CDR3 terminus; that terminus is restored from the germline J gene. The genes are TRBV26 and TRBJ2-7; TRBD1 matches at 12 bases. The CDR3 totals 14 residues. V trimming: 3 bases; J trimming: 6 bases; junction bases outside the gene matches: 3. Germline CDR1 reads KGHPV; CDR2 reads FQNQEV (reference sequence). CDR3 bases read: TGTGCCAGCAGTCTTCGGGACAGGGGGCTTGAACAGTAC. Translation: CASSLRDRGLEQY. The entire CDR3 reads CASSLRDRGLEQYF.